This T cell receptor beta chain emerged from a study of cytomegalovirus exposure and HLA in healthy donors. General observations from the study: Trimming of TCR beta V- and J-genes showed a link, identified in a later analysis, to a missense DCLRE1C variant. The likely explanation for a cluster of highly shared sequence variants was sequencing artifact.

The CDR3 sequence is 16 residues long. Looked up from germline, CDR1 is SGHTA and CDR2 is FQGNSA. The J segment lost 6 bases and the V segment lost 5 bases, leaving 15 bases of the junction unmatched. PCR amplification relied on 60 Vbeta primers (plus 13 Jbeta primers). The table came from immunoSEQ multiplex PCR; TCRdb's copy has only in-frame clones and leaves some out. The repertoire has 190,000 or so clones, around 79% of them found once; the top ten carry around 0.42%. Comment on this clone: Antigen specificity is unknown.

The V and J genes are TRBV7-2 and TRBJ2-5, with 7 bases matching TRBD1. Source material: PBMCs. This TCR was recovered from a male donor in good health and CMV-seropositive. The CDR3 coding sequence is TGTGCCAGCAGCCCCACCCACGACAGGGCTGGAAAGACCCAGTACTTC. Amino acid sequence: CASSPTHDRAGKTQYF.